This TCR beta chain was identified in a study of T-cell memory formation after mild COVID-19. Whole-study context: Largely, TCR clusters stayed within a single donor. Notes on the study in general: Clones shrinking from day 15 to 85 showed even CD4/CD8 mixes; later expanders tilted CD4+. Cross-reactive memory seemingly joined, as some responding clones were found in pre-infection memory.

The 5'RACE method, run with constant-segment primers, produced TCR alpha and TCR beta cDNA libraries (carrying sample barcodes and UMIs). TCRdb redid the calling of the 5' RACE reads with MiXCR, one entry per CDR3 protein. The sample holds approximately 560,000 distinct CDR3 sequences; 15% to 20% are singletons and the top ten take roughly 8%. This clonotype was detected only a few times. Its antigen is unidentified. The germline V gene has CDR1 DFQATT and CDR2 SNEGSKA (reference sequence). CDR3 length: 17 residues. The V and J ends lost 1 base and 5 bases, in that order; junction bases with no gene match: 11.

The chain has TRBV20-1 and TRBJ2-1; 10 bases line up with TRBD2. Specimen: PBMCs or a T cell subset sorted from them (not recorded which). This receptor was taken from an adult woman who had mild COVID-19 (a few samples of this study predate the infection). Cell type and time point are not known. The DNA for the CDR3 is TGCAGTGCTAGAGTCGTGGGACTAGCGCTTACGAACAATGAGCAGTTCTTC. Residues: CSARVVGLALTNNEQFF.